A single sample is the source of the 18 T cell receptor beta chains below, sequenced in a study of blood T cells in healthy people across ages. Then a second PCR, running about 6 to 12 cycles, was carried out with a sample-barcoded 5' primer and a J-beta primer mix. TCRdb independently ran MiXCR on the 5' RACE reads; one entry per CDR3 protein. The sample yields 1,800,000 or so distinct CDR3 sequences, about two fifths seen once. Sequencing was carried out using blood. These receptors all come from a human donor in good health.

This clonotype appeared a few times. This chain links TRBV11-1 with TRBJ2-6; D perhaps matches TRBD2 (5 bases). CDR3 length: 16 residues. Trimming cost V 4 bases and J 0 bases, with 10 bases left between them. Germline V gene lookup returns CDR1 SGHAT and CDR2 FQDESV (reference sequence). CDR3 region: CASSSQGLSGANVLTF. CDR3 DNA sequence: TGTGCCAGCAGCTCCCAAGGACTCTCTGGGGCCAACGTCCTGACTTTC.

V and J are TRBV4-1 and TRBJ1-5; a possible D gene is TRBD1 (5 bases). Between the trimmed V and J ends, which lost 1 base and 4 bases, there was a span of 14 bases. The CDR3 consists of 16 residues. Germline V CDR1 and CDR2: MGHRA, YSYEKL. The CDR3 is CASSQAGRGLNQPQHF. In DNA, the CDR3 is TGCGCCAGCAGCCAAGCGGGGAGGGGTTTGAATCAGCCCCAGCATTTT.

This clonotype was counted between two and nine times. The chain joins TRBV7-8 to TRBJ1-2; unclear D gene. The CDR3 is made up of 13 amino acids. Germline assignment: CDR1 SGHVS and CDR2 FQNEAQ. The V gene lost 3 bases and the J gene lost 2 bases, with 7 bases spanning the gap. The CDR3 spells CASSFSRNYGYTF. The CDR3 bases are TGTGCCAGCAGCTTTAGCCGAAACTATGGCTACACCTTC.

V gene TRBV28 combines with J gene TRBJ2-7; 11 bases are shared with TRBD1. Germline trimming cut 3 bases from V and 1 base from J; bases unmatched to any gene: 5. The germline V gene encodes CDR1 MDHEN and CDR2 SYDVKM. The CDR3 runs to 16 residues. CDR3 loop: CASSFSGQGVSYEQYF. CDR3 nucleotides: TGTGCCAGCAGTTTTTCGGGACAGGGGGTATCCTACGAGCAGTACTTC.

This clonotype was recorded a few times. The chain uses TRBV12-5 and TRBJ1-2; 8 nucleotides agree with TRBD1. This CDR3 is 15 amino acids long. J gave up 6 bases and V 2 bases, and 8 bases lay outside the gene matches. Germline values: CDR1 LGHNT, CDR2 FRNRAP. In nucleotides, the CDR3 is TGTGCTAGTGGTTTGTTGCTACAGGGGGTTGATGGCTACACCTTC. It is translated as CASGLLLQGVDGYTF.

This chain links TRBV28 with TRBJ2-7; tentative D call: TRBD2 (6 bases). Germline lookup yields CDR1 MDHEN and CDR2 SYDVKM. The CDR3 contains 17 residues. V was clipped by 2 bases and J by 8 bases, with 25 bases between them. CDR3 DNA sequence: TGTGCCAGCAGTTTAACAGAGACCCTACGAGGTGGGGGGAAGCAGTACTTC. Its protein is CASSLTETLRGGGKQYF.

This clonotype was counted a few times. The gene calls are TRBV20-1 and TRBJ1-2; no clear D gene. The CDR3 has 13 amino acids. In germline, CDR1 is DFQATT, CDR2 SNEGSKA (reference sequence). CDR3 DNA sequence: TGCAGAGTGCTTTCTGGGGTGTTAAATGGCTACACCTTC. It is translated as CRVLSGVLNGYTF.

V gene TRBV6-2 or TRBV6-3 combines with J gene TRBJ2-1; 9 bases align to TRBD2. V shed 6 bases and J 7 bases; nucleotides not matched to a gene: 13. CDR1 MNHEY and CDR2 SVGEGT come from the germline V gene. The CDR3 loop spans 16 amino acids. The CDR3 sequence: CASRGMSGGPSNEQFF. CDR3 sequence (DNA): TGTGCCAGCAGAGGGATGAGCGGGGGGCCATCGAATGAGCAGTTCTTC.

J is TRBJ2-5 and V is TRBV29-1; no firm D call. CDR3 length equals 12 residues. Trimming cost V 2 bases and J 0 bases, with 4 bases left between them. CDR1 is SQVTM and CDR2 is ANQGSEA in the germline V gene. The CDR3 protein is CSVERYQETQYF. The DNA of the CDR3 is TGCAGCGTTGAAAGGTACCAAGAGACCCAGTACTTC.

V and J are TRBV9 and TRBJ1-5; 7 bases fit TRBD1. V dropped 3 bases and J dropped 4; count of bases not matched to a gene: 7. This CDR3 contains 15 residues. Germline loops: CDR1 SGDLS, CDR2 YYNGEE. CDR3 in amino acids: CASSETGSGNQPQHF. CDR3 in DNA: TGTGCCAGCAGCGAGACAGGGAGTGGGAATCAGCCCCAGCATTTT.

This chain connects TRBV6-5 to TRBJ2-2; tentatively, D is TRBD2 (6 bases). Germline V gene data show CDR1 as MNHEY and CDR2 as SVGAGI. This CDR3 spans 15 amino acids. Trimming left V 7 bases short and J 6 bases short, with 18 bases between. As DNA, the CDR3 is TGTGCCAGCACCTCACACGGGGGATGGGCCGGGGAGCTGTTTTTT. Amino acid sequence: CASTSHGGWAGELFF.

In its sample, this clonotype was seen a few times. The V gene is TRBV7-2, the J gene TRBJ1-4; D might be TRBD1 (6 bases). Germline V lookup: CDR1 SGHTA, CDR2 FQGNSA. Trimming took 1 base from V and 4 from J, leaving 7 bases between them. This CDR3 comprises 14 residues. For the CDR3, the DNA is TGTGCCAGCAGCTTAGGCAGGGGTAATGAAAAACTGTTTTTT. This encodes CASSLGRGNEKLFF.

This clonotype was recorded at least ten times. The chain recombines TRBV15 with TRBJ2-3; weak D call: TRBD2 (5 bases). CDR1 and CDR2 from the germline V gene are LNHNV and YYDKDF (reference sequence). The CDR3 runs 14 residues. With 4 bases removed from V and 2 bases from J, the gap between germline ends came to 10 bases. CDR3 nucleotide sequence: TGTGCCACCAGCAACGAGGGCCCCACAGATACGCAGTATTTT. It is translated as CATSNEGPTDTQYF.

The rearrangement links TRBV20-1 to TRBJ2-3; D call uncertain. The CDR3 length is 14 residues. V lost 4 bases and J lost 2, with 13 bases in between. Germline lookup yields CDR1 DFQATT and CDR2 SNEGSKA (reference sequence). CDR3 in DNA: TGCAGTGCTAAGGGTATGGTCTTCACAGATACGCAGTATTTT. Translating it yields CSAKGMVFTDTQYF.

The chain carries TRBV7-9 and TRBJ2-2; D is ambiguous. CDR1 is SEHNR, CDR2 FQNEAQ, per germline (reference sequence). The V end was cut by 6 bases, the J end by 6 bases, with 11 bases between. CDR3 length: 13 amino acids. The CDR3, as DNA: TGTGCCAGCAGAACCGAAGTTGCCGGGGAGCTGTTTTTT. As protein: CASRTEVAGELFF.

The genes are TRBV15 and TRBJ1-4, with D hard to call. V lost 0 bases and J lost 8, with 7 bases in between. This CDR3 is 13 amino acids long. Per germline, CDR1 LNHNV and CDR2 YYDKDF (reference sequence). The CDR3 bases are TGTGCCACCAGCAGAGATGCAGGAGAAAAACTGTTTTTT. Translation: CATSRDAGEKLFF.

The rearrangement links TRBV2 to TRBJ2-5; TRBD1 is a possible D gene (6 bases). The CDR3 is 12 residues long. V was trimmed by 4 bases and J by 5 bases, leaving 8 bases between them. Germline lookup yields CDR1 SNHLY and CDR2 FYNNEI. In DNA, the CDR3 is TGTGCCAGCAGTGGGACAGACGAGACCCAGTACTTC. This sequence encodes CASSGTDETQYF.

This clonotype has just a few counts. The rearrangement links TRBV29-1 to TRBJ2-5; D may be TRBD1 (7 bases). Trimming removed 3 bases at V and 13 bases at J, with 15 bases between. CDR3 length: 11 residues. Germline CDR1 is SQVTM and CDR2 is ANQGSEA. This CDR3 is CSVEEGATWYF. CDR3 DNA sequence: TGCAGCGTTGAGGAGGGGGCAACATGGTACTTC. Together with reference TRBV29-1 and TRBJ2-5, the CDR3 gives the full variable domain: SAVISQKPSRDICQRGTSLTIQCQVDSQVTMMFWYRQQPGQSLTLIATANQGSEATYESGFVIDKFPISRPNLTFSTLTVSNMSPEDSSIYLCSVEEGATWYFGPGTRLLVL.